The source of this T cell receptor beta chain is a study of blood T cell repertoires in COVID-19. For the study at large: Collection of acute and convalescent COVID-19 samples took place in the United States, Italy and Spain. From T cells, B-cell-depleted T cells, or PBMCs came the material, which was cDNA or gDNA.

Per the original methods: How many nucleated cells were present was estimated from reference gene primer amplification. Sequencing was performed with immunoSEQ multiplex PCR; in TCRdb, only in-frame clones are kept and a portion is missing. That table gives V, J and clone size, and the DNA gave D and trimming. The table has approximately 240,000 clones, nearly 90% seen once. The sample was peripheral blood. The receptor's source is a woman aged 18-29 years who had recovered from COVID-19.

The CDR3 DNA sequence: TGTGCCAGCAGCCGCCAGCGGGCCAGCGGGGCCTGGAATGAGCAGTTCTTC. Residues: CASSRQRASGAWNEQFF. J is TRBJ2-1 and V is TRBV3-1 (or the pseudogene TRBV3-2); 7 bases map to TRBD2. The CDR3 is 17 residues long. The ends lost 4 bases at V and 7 bases at J; junction bases unmatched: 16. The germline V gene has CDR1 LGHDT and CDR2 YNNKEL (reference sequence).